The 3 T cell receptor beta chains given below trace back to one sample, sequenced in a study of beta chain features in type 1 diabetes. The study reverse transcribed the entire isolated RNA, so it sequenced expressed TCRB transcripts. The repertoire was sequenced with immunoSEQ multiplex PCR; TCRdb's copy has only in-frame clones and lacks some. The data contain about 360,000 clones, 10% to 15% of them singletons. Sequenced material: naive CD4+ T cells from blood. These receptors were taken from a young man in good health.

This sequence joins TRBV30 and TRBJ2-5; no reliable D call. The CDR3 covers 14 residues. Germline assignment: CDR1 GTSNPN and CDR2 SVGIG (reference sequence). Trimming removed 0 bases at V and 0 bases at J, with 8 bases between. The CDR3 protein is CAWSVLEYQETQYF. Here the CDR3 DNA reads TGTGCCTGGAGTGTTCTAGAGTACCAAGAGACCCAGTACTTC.

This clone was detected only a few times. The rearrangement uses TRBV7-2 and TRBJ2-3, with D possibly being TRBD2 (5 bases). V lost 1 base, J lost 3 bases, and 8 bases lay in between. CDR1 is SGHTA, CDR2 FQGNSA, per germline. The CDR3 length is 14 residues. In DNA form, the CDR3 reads TGTGCCAGCAGCTTAGTCCCGGGAACAGATACGCAGTATTTT. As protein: CASSLVPGTDTQYF. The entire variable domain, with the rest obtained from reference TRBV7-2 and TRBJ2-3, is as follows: GAGVSQSPSNKVTEKGKDVELRCDPISGHTALYWYRQSLGQGLEFLIYFQGNSAPDKSGLPSDRFSAERTGGSVSTLTIQRTQQEDSAVYLCASSLVPGTDTQYFGPGTRLTVL.

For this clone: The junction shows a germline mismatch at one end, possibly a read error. DNA for the CDR3: TGTGCCAGCAGCTTACGAGGGGGAGAGACCCAGTACTTC. Its translation: CASSLRGGETQYF. This rearrangement joins TRBV5-1 to TRBJ2-5, with a weak D call TRBD1 (6 bases). The CDR3 is made up of 13 amino acids. Germline CDR1 is SGHRS and CDR2 is YFSETQ. The full variable domain, completed using reference TRBV5-1 and TRBJ2-5, is KAGVTQTPRYLIKTRGQQVTLSCSPISGHRSVSWYQQTPGQGLQFLFEYFSETQRNKGNFPGRFSGRQFSNSRSEMNVSTLELGDSALYLCASSLRGGETQYFGPGTRLLVL.